This is a list of T cell receptor beta chains from one sample in a study of OX40 agonist ivuxolimab in advanced cancers. TCRdb's table, derived via immunoSEQ multiplex PCR, lists solely in-frame clones and lacks some. The data show tens of thousands of clones, around 90% seen once. The material sequenced was CD4+ or CD8+ T cells sorted from blood, taken in a trial of the OX40 agonist ivuxolimab. The receptors come from an adult with an advanced solid tumor such as melanoma, head and neck, liver or kidney cancer. Each CDR3 is given with its conserved first and last residue. Each record gives: clone size, V gene, J gene, D gene, CDR3 protein, CDR3 DNA. A D gene is named only where the DNA matches it firmly. Rows give clone size only sometimes, using once, few, many, or a class for an expanded clone.

clone size: NA
V gene: TRBV5-6
J gene: TRBJ1-5
D gene: NA
CDR3 protein: CASSLGVNQPQHF
CDR3 DNA: TGTGCCAGCAGCTTGGGTGTCAATCAGCCCCAGCATTTT

clone size: NA
V gene: TRBV7-6
J gene: TRBJ2-1
D gene: TRBD1
CDR3 protein: CASSSQPQGEGFF
CDR3 DNA: TGTGCCAGCAGCTCCCAGCCTCAGGGGGAAGGGTTCTTC

clone size: NA
V gene: TRBV28
J gene: TRBJ2-4
D gene: NA
CDR3 protein: CASSWGPAAKNIQYF
CDR3 DNA: TGTGCCAGCAGTTGGGGACCAGCGGCCAAAAACATTCAGTACTTC

clone size: NA
V gene: TRBV18
J gene: TRBJ1-5
D gene: TRBD1
CDR3 protein: CASSPPNAGGSGQPQHF
CDR3 DNA: TGTGCCAGCTCACCACCAAACGCAGGGGGCTCGGGTCAGCCCCAGCATTTT

clone size: NA
V gene: TRBV7-9
J gene: TRBJ1-1
D gene: TRBD1
CDR3 protein: CASSSGQGRTEAFF
CDR3 DNA: TGTGCCAGCAGTTCGGGACAGGGAAGGACTGAAGCTTTCTTT

clone size: once
V gene: TRBV7-3
J gene: TRBJ2-2
D gene: NA
CDR3 protein: CASSKDRPRGELFF
CDR3 DNA: TGTGCCAGCAGCAAGGACAGACCTCGGGGGGAGCTGTTTTTT

clone size: NA
V gene: TRBV5-1
J gene: TRBJ2-1
D gene: TRBD1
CDR3 protein: CASSLGLQGSFNEQFF
CDR3 DNA: TGCGCCAGCAGCTTGGGGTTACAGGGGTCGTTCAATGAGCAGTTCTTC

clone size: NA
V gene: TRBV6-5
J gene: TRBJ1-5
D gene: NA
CDR3 protein: CASSPGTFVEPQHF
CDR3 DNA: TGTGCCAGCAGTCCCGGGACATTCGTCGAGCCCCAGCATTTT

clone size: once
V gene: TRBV27
J gene: TRBJ2-7
D gene: TRBD2
CDR3 protein: CASIRAGESYEQYF
CDR3 DNA: TGTGCCAGCATAAGAGCGGGAGAGTCCTACGAGCAGTACTTC

clone size: once
V gene: TRBV7-9
J gene: TRBJ1-2
D gene: NA
CDR3 protein: CASSQEGYGYTF
CDR3 DNA: TGTGCCAGCAGTCAGGAGGGCTATGGCTACACCTTC

clone size: NA
V gene: TRBV27
J gene: TRBJ1-1
D gene: NA
CDR3 protein: CASSLYRGDTEAFF
CDR3 DNA: TGTGCCAGCAGTTTATATCGGGGGGACACTGAAGCTTTCTTT

clone size: NA
V gene: TRBV29-1
J gene: TRBJ1-3
D gene: NA
CDR3 protein: CSVSSGNTIYF
CDR3 DNA: TGCAGCGTTTCCTCTGGAAACACCATATATTTT

clone size: NA
V gene: TRBV29-1
J gene: TRBJ2-5
D gene: TRBD2
CDR3 protein: CSVAASGGMGETQYF
CDR3 DNA: TGCAGCGTTGCAGCTAGCGGGGGCATGGGGGAGACCCAGTACTTC

clone size: NA
V gene: TRBV27
J gene: TRBJ1-6
D gene: NA
CDR3 protein: CASSLGQGNSPLHF
CDR3 DNA: TGTGCCAGCAGTTTAGGGCAGGGCAATTCACCCCTCCACTTT

clone size: NA
V gene: TRBV7-8
J gene: TRBJ1-2
D gene: TRBD1
CDR3 protein: CASSLAPGGRGYTF
CDR3 DNA: TGTGCCAGCAGCTTAGCCCCAGGGGGCCGGGGCTACACCTTC

clone size: NA
V gene: TRBV5-4
J gene: TRBJ2-5
D gene: TRBD2
CDR3 protein: CASALDLRGRSETQYF
CDR3 DNA: TGTGCCAGCGCCTTAGATTTGCGGGGGAGGTCGGAGACCCAGTACTTC

clone size: once
V gene: TRBV14
J gene: TRBJ2-3
D gene: NA
CDR3 protein: CASSQATDTQYF
CDR3 DNA: TGTGCCAGCAGCCAAGCGACAGATACGCAGTATTTT

clone size: NA
V gene: TRBV21-1
J gene: TRBJ1-1
D gene: NA
CDR3 protein: CASRIPERENTEAFF
CDR3 DNA: TGTGCCAGCAGAATCCCCGAAAGGGAGAACACTGAAGCTTTCTTT

clone size: NA
V gene: TRBV2
J gene: TRBJ1-5
D gene: TRBD1
CDR3 protein: CASSLRTGGRNQPQHF
CDR3 DNA: TGTGCCAGCAGCCTGAGGACAGGGGGCCGCAATCAGCCCCAGCATTTT

clone size: NA
V gene: TRBV11-1
J gene: TRBJ1-2
D gene: NA
CDR3 protein: CASSPGLSVQEYYGYTF
CDR3 DNA: TGTGCCAGCAGCCCCGGTTTGTCGGTGCAAGAATACTATGGCTACACCTTC

clone size: NA
V gene: TRBV30
J gene: TRBJ2-1
D gene: NA
CDR3 protein: CAWTGHYYNEQFF
CDR3 DNA: TGTGCCTGGACGGGACACTACTACAATGAGCAGTTCTTC

clone size: NA
V gene: TRBV12-1
J gene: TRBJ2-2
D gene: NA
CDR3 protein: CASSSRTSGATTGELFF
CDR3 DNA: TGTGCCAGCAGCTCACGGACTAGCGGGGCCACCACCGGGGAGCTGTTTTTT

clone size: NA
V gene: TRBV18
J gene: TRBJ2-7
D gene: TRBD1
CDR3 protein: CASSLGTGTYEQYF
CDR3 DNA: TGTGCCAGCTCGCTCGGGACAGGGACCTACGAGCAGTACTTC

clone size: NA
V gene: TRBV11-1
J gene: TRBJ2-7
D gene: NA
CDR3 protein: CASSLGGKGEQYF
CDR3 DNA: TGTGCCAGCAGCTTAGGGGGTAAGGGCGAGCAGTACTTC

clone size: NA
V gene: TRBV10-2
J gene: TRBJ1-4
D gene: NA
CDR3 protein: CASSGFGQGWDEKLFF
CDR3 DNA: TGCGCCAGCAGTGGATTTGGCCAGGGGTGGGATGAAAAACTGTTTTTT

clone size: NA
V gene: TRBV10-1
J gene: TRBJ1-1
D gene: TRBD1
CDR3 protein: CASSENRGMTEAFF
CDR3 DNA: TGCGCCAGCAGTGAGAACAGGGGGATGACTGAAGCTTTCTTT

clone size: NA
V gene: TRBV18
J gene: TRBJ1-1
D gene: NA
CDR3 protein: CASSPRPKNTEAFF
CDR3 DNA: TGTGCCAGCTCACCACGGCCGAAGAACACTGAAGCTTTCTTT

clone size: NA
V gene: TRBV7-9
J gene: TRBJ1-6
D gene: NA
CDR3 protein: CASSSYLNSPLHF
CDR3 DNA: TGTGCCAGCAGCTCATACCTAAATTCACCCCTCCACTTT

clone size: NA
V gene: TRBV27
J gene: TRBJ2-3
D gene: NA
CDR3 protein: CASRRTGTDTQYF
CDR3 DNA: TGTGCCAGCCGGCGGACGGGGACAGATACGCAGTATTTT

clone size: NA
V gene: TRBV5-1
J gene: TRBJ2-5
D gene: TRBD1
CDR3 protein: CASSSGQSRETQYF
CDR3 DNA: TGCGCCAGCAGCTCGGGACAGTCGCGGGAGACCCAGTACTTC

clone size: once
V gene: TRBV6-1
J gene: TRBJ2-7
D gene: TRBD1
CDR3 protein: CASSYEGAGIYEQYF
CDR3 DNA: TGTGCCAGCAGCTACGAGGGGGCAGGGATATACGAGCAGTACTTC

clone size: NA
V gene: TRBV7-8
J gene: TRBJ1-4
D gene: NA
CDR3 protein: CASSPDRVNEKLFF
CDR3 DNA: TGTGCCAGCAGCCCCGACAGAGTTAATGAAAAACTGTTTTTT

clone size: once
V gene: TRBV11-3
J gene: TRBJ2-7
D gene: TRBD2
CDR3 protein: CASSLGLREPYEQYF
CDR3 DNA: TGTGCCAGCAGCTTAGGGTTGCGGGAGCCCTACGAGCAGTACTTC

clone size: once
V gene: TRBV18
J gene: TRBJ1-2
D gene: TRBD1
CDR3 protein: CASSRDRWGYTF
CDR3 DNA: TGTGCCAGCTCAAGGGACAGATGGGGCTACACCTTC

clone size: NA
V gene: TRBV2
J gene: TRBJ1-5
D gene: NA
CDR3 protein: CASSVTGASNQPQHF
CDR3 DNA: TGTGCCAGCAGTGTGACAGGAGCTAGCAATCAGCCCCAGCATTTT

clone size: NA
V gene: TRBV27
J gene: TRBJ2-1
D gene: TRBD1
CDR3 protein: CASSPQTGNNEQFF
CDR3 DNA: TGTGCCAGCAGTCCACAGACAGGGAACAATGAGCAGTTCTTC

clone size: NA
V gene: TRBV7-9
J gene: TRBJ1-2
D gene: NA
CDR3 protein: CASSSAGFYGYTF
CDR3 DNA: TGTGCCAGCAGCTCCGCCGGATTCTATGGCTACACCTTC

clone size: NA
V gene: TRBV29-1
J gene: TRBJ1-2
D gene: NA
CDR3 protein: CSVEEQTGYGYTF
CDR3 DNA: TGCAGCGTTGAAGAACAGACGGGCTATGGCTACACCTTC

clone size: medium-sized
V gene: TRBV19
J gene: TRBJ2-3
D gene: NA
CDR3 protein: CASGGTDTQYF
CDR3 DNA: TGTGCCAGTGGGGGCACAGATACGCAGTATTTT

clone size: NA
V gene: TRBV19
J gene: TRBJ2-1
D gene: NA
CDR3 protein: CASSPRGRGGTSEREQFF
CDR3 DNA: TGTGCCAGTAGTCCCCGGGGGAGGGGGGGTACTAGCGAAAGGGAGCAGTTCTTC

clone size: NA
V gene: TRBV5-1
J gene: TRBJ2-1
D gene: TRBD2
CDR3 protein: CASREEGSSYNEQFF
CDR3 DNA: TGCGCCAGCCGGGAGGAGGGGAGCTCCTACAATGAGCAGTTCTTC

clone size: NA
V gene: TRBV7-7
J gene: TRBJ1-5
D gene: NA
CDR3 protein: CASSAGTLGDQPQHF
CDR3 DNA: TGTGCTAGCAGCGCAGGGACGTTGGGGGATCAGCCCCAGCATTTT

clone size: NA
V gene: TRBV19
J gene: TRBJ2-2
D gene: TRBD2
CDR3 protein: CASSPRLAGANTGELFF
CDR3 DNA: TGTGCCAGTAGTCCCCGACTAGCGGGCGCGAACACCGGGGAGCTGTTTTTT

clone size: NA
V gene: TRBV9
J gene: TRBJ2-7
D gene: NA
CDR3 protein: CASSVGGLPVYEQYF
CDR3 DNA: TGTGCCAGCAGCGTGGGCGGACTACCAGTCTACGAGCAGTACTTC